Listed below are T cell receptor beta chains from one sample, sequenced in a study of Graves' ophthalmopathy and Graves' hyperthyroidism. TCRdb re-called the multiplex PCR reads with MiXCR, one entry per CDR3 protein. The sample consists of approximately 640,000 distinct CDR3 sequences, about two fifths of them appearing once. Input material: peripheral blood. These TCRs come from an adult man with Graves' ophthalmopathy. The CDR3 runs from the conserved cysteine through the conserved F or W. D genes are given only for firm matches. Rows may omit the clone size; those that give it use once, few, many or a size class.

size	V	D	J	DNA	CDR3
many	TRBV19	TRBD1	TRBJ1-5	TGTGCCAGTAGTATCGGGACAGCCAAGGGTCAGCCCCAGCATTTT	CASSIGTAKGQPQHF
.	TRBV19	.	TRBJ2-5	TGTGCCAGTAAGTGGACAGGGAGGGAAGAGACCCAGTACTTC	CASKWTGREETQYF
.	TRBV29-1	.	TRBJ1-3	TGCAGCCTCGTCCAGGACTCTGGAAACACCATATATTTT	CSLVQDSGNTIYF
many	TRBV2	TRBD1	TRBJ2-2	TGTGCCAGCAGAGGGCAGACAGGGACCGGGGAGCTGTTTTTT	CASRGQTGTGELFF
.	TRBV7-9	TRBD1	TRBJ1-2	TGCGCCAGCAGGCAAGATCGAGGGGGCGCCTATGGCTACACCTTC	CASRQDRGGAYGYTF
once	TRBV10-3	.	TRBJ2-7	TGTGCCATCAGTGGGGCTAGCGCGACACCCGAGCAGTACTTC	CAISGASATPEQYF
.	TRBV19	TRBD1	TRBJ1-1	TGTGCCAGCAGCGGACAGGGGTTGGGTAGTGAAGCTTTCTTT	CASSGQGLGSEAFF
few	TRBV10-3	.	TRBJ1-2	TGTGCCAGCAGCCTCCCGAGGACCTACTATGGCTACACCTTC	CASSLPRTYYGYTF
.	TRBV2	TRBD1	TRBJ2-7	TGTGCCAGCAGTGAAGAGGGGGCTATTCCGTACTTC	CASSEEGAIPYF
.	TRBV7-2	TRBD1	TRBJ2-5	TGTGCCATTGAACAGGGGGCGTACCAAGAGACCCAGTACTTC	CAIEQGAYQETQYF
.	TRBV29-1	TRBD1	TRBJ1-2	TGCAGCCCAGGGGGTGGCTATGGCTACACCTTC	CSPGGGYGYTF
few	TRBV6-5	.	TRBJ1-6	TGTGCCACCACGGTTGGGTATAATTCACCCCTCCACTTT	CATTVGYNSPLHF
many	TRBV29-1	TRBD1	TRBJ1-2	TGCAGCGTTTTAGGAGGGGGCCGATATGGCTACACCTTC	CSVLGGGRYGYTF
few	TRBV7-9	TRBD2	TRBJ2-2	TGTGCCAGCAGCTCCTTCGGGACTAGCGACACCGGGGAGCTGTTTTTT	CASSSFGTSDTGELFF
once	TRBV15	.	TRBJ2-7	TGTGCCACCACCCGGGTGGGGGGCGGCTCCTACAATGAGCAGTACTTC	CATTRVGGGSYNEQYF
many	TRBV14	.	TRBJ2-5	TGTGCCAGCAGCCAAGGTTTAGAAGCGGGGACCCAGTACTTC	CASSQGLEAGTQYF
.	TRBV7-2	TRBD2	TRBJ2-7	TGTGCCAGCAGCTTAACTAGCGGGGCCCCCTACGAGCAGTACTTC	CASSLTSGAPYEQYF
many	TRBV7-9	TRBD1	TRBJ1-1	TGTGCCAGCTTGCGCTACAGGGGAATCTCCTCGGGGAGATACACTGAAGCTTTCTTT	CASLRYRGISSGRYTEAFF
.	TRBV19	.	TRBJ1-6	TGTGCCAGTAGTATCCGAGGGGGATCTGCACCCCTCCACTTT	CASSIRGGSAPLHF
.	TRBV20-1	.	TRBJ2-7	TGCAGTGCTAGATTCGGCACGGGAGATCCGAACTCCGCCGAGCAGTACTTC	CSARFGTGDPNSAEQYF
many	TRBV15	.	TRBJ1-3	TGTGCCACCAGCAGAGATAAAGGGGCTGGAAACACCATATATTTT	CATSRDKGAGNTIYF
many	TRBV6-5	.	TRBJ2-5	TGTGCCAGCAGTTATGGTCCGGGAGTAGTGGAGACCCAGTACTTC	CASSYGPGVVETQYF
.	TRBV7-3	TRBD1	TRBJ2-1	TGTGCCAGCAGCTTGTCTCGGGACAGGGACTACAATGAGCAGTTCTTC	CASSLSRDRDYNEQFF
.	TRBV7-9	.	TRBJ2-2	TGTGCCAGCAGCATCACTAGCCCCGGGGAGCTGTTTTTT	CASSITSPGELFF
.	TRBV10-3	TRBD1	TRBJ1-6	TGTGCCGGCAGTCTCGCCACGGACAGGGGCCCGCTCCCCCTCCACTTT	CAGSLATDRGPLPLHF
.	TRBV9	.	TRBJ2-7	TGTGCCAGCAGCGCAGACATAGACTACGAGCAGTACTTC	CASSADIDYEQYF
few	TRBV27	.	TRBJ1-2	TGTGCCAGCAGCAGGCGGGGTTTCTATGGCTACACCTTC	CASSRRGFYGYTF
.	TRBV20-1	TRBD1	TRBJ2-5	TGCAGTGCTGGCAGCGGGACAGGGGGTACCCAGTACTTC	CSAGSGTGGTQYF
many	TRBV11-2	.	TRBJ1-2	TGTGCCAGCAGCTCGGGGACGGGAGGCTACACCTTC	CASSSGTGGYTF
few	TRBV10-3	.	TRBJ2-7	TGTGCCAGCAGTTCCTCCCGGAACTACGAGCAGTACTTC	CASSSSRNYEQYF
.	TRBV11-2	TRBD1	TRBJ1-1	TGTGCCAGCAGCTTAAACCCATGGACAGGGCAGGACACTGAAGCTTTCTTT	CASSLNPWTGQDTEAFF